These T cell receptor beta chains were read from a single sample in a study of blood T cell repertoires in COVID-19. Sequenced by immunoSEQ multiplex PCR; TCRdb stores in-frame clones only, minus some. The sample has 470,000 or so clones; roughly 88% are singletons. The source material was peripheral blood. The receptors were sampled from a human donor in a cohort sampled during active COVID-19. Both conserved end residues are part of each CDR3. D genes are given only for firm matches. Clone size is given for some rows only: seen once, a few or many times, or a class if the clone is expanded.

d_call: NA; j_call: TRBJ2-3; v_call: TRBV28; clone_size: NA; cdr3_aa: CASSFEGLPSSRTDTQYF; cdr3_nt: TGTGCCAGCAGTTTTGAAGGACTTCCATCCTCCAGAACAGATACGCAGTATTTT
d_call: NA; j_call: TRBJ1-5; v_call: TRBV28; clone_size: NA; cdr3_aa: CASSFPGVQPQHF; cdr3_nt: TGTGCCAGCAGTTTTCCAGGGGTTCAGCCCCAGCATTTT
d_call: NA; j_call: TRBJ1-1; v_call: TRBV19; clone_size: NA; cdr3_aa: CASSPQLDRNTEAFF; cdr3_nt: TGTGCCAGTAGTCCCCAGTTGGACAGAAACACTGAAGCTTTCTTT
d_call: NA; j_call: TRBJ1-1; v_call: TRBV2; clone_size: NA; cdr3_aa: CASSVTGGTEAFF; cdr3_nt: TGTGCCAGCAGTGTAACGGGAGGGACTGAAGCTTTCTTT
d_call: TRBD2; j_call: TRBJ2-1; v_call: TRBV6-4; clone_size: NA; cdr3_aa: CASSEGLARSSYNEQFF; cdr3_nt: TGTGCCAGCAGTGAGGGACTAGCGCGGAGCTCCTACAATGAGCAGTTCTTC
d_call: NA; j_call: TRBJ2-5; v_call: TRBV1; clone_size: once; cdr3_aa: CTSSQTGAGLAGGEGTMDQETQYF; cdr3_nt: TGCACCAGCAGCCAAACGGGGGCGGGACTAGCGGGAGGGGAGGGAACGATGGACCAAGAGACCCAGTACTTC
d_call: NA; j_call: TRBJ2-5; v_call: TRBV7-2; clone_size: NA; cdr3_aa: CASSPPRGRQETQYF; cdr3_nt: TGTGCCAGCAGCCCCCCACGAGGGCGTCAAGAGACCCAGTACTTC
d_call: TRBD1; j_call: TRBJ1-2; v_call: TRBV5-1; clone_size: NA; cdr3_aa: CASSLGQGGGYTF; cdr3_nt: TGCGCCAGCAGCCTAGGACAGGGGGGAGGCTACACCTTC
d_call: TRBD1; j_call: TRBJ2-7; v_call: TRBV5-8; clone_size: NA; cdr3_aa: CASSLSGTGGYYEQYF; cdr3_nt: TGTGCCAGCAGCCTATCGGGGACAGGGGGTTACTACGAGCAGTACTTC
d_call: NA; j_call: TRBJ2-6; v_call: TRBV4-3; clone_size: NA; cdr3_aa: CASSQESRSGANVLTF; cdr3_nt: TGCGCCAGCAGCCAAGAGTCGCGGTCTGGGGCCAACGTCCTGACTTTC
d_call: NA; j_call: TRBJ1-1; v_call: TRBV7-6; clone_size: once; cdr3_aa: CASTINTEAFF; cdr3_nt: TGTGCCAGCACTATTAACACTGAAGCTTTCTTT
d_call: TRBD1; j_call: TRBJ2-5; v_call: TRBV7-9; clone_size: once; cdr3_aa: CASSLGTGEIKTQYF; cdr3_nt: TGTGCCAGCAGCCTAGGGACAGGGGAAATCAAGACCCAGTACTTC
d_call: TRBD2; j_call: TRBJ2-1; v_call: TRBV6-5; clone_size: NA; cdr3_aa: CASSTSGRYNEQFF; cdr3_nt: TGTGCCAGCAGTACTAGCGGGAGATACAATGAGCAGTTCTTC
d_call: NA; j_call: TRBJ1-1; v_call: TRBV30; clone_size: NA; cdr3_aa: CARMEGWNTEAFF; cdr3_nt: TGTGCCCGGATGGAGGGGTGGAACACTGAAGCTTTCTTT
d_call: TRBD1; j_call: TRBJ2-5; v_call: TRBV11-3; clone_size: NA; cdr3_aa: CASSLDGTGGAKTQYF; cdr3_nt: TGTGCCAGCAGCTTAGATGGGACAGGGGGCGCGAAGACCCAGTACTTC
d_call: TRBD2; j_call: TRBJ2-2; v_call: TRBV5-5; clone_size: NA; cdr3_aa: CASSSSAGVTGELFF; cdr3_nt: TGTGCCAGCAGCTCGTCGGCGGGAGTCACCGGGGAGCTGTTTTTT
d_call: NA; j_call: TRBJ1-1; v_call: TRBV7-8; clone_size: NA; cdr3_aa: CASTLPRNTEAFF; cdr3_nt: TGTGCCAGCACCCTTCCGAGGAACACTGAAGCTTTCTTT
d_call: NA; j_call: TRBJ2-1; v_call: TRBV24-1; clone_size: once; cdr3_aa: CATSESGGTDYNEQFF; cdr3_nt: TGTGCCACCAGTGAATCCGGCGGGACAGATTACAATGAGCAGTTCTTC
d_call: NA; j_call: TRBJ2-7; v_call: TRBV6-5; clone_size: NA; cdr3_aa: CASMLGPAPYEQYF; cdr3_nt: TGTGCCAGCATGCTCGGTCCCGCGCCCTACGAGCAGTACTTC
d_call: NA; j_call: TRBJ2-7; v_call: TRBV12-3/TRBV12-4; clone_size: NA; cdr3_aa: CASSLGREQYF; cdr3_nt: TGTGCCAGCAGTTTAGGTCGGGAGCAGTACTTC
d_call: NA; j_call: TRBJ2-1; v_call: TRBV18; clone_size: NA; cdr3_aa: CASSPLRLGGPFEQFF; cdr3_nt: TGTGCCAGCTCACCACTACGGCTAGGGGGTCCGTTTGAGCAGTTCTTC
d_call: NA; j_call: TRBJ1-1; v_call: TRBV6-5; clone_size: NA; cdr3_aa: CASSYGVTTEAFF; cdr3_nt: TGTGCCAGCAGTTACGGAGTTACCACTGAAGCTTTCTTT
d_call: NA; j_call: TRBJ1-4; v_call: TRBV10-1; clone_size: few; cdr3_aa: CASSNGLTNEKLFF; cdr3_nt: TGCGCCAGCAGTAATGGGCTGACTAATGAAAAACTGTTTTTT
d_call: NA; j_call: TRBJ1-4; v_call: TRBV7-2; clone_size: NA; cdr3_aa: CASSLALAQGELFF; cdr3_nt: TGTGCCAGCAGCTTAGCGTTGGCGCAAGGGGAACTGTTTTTT
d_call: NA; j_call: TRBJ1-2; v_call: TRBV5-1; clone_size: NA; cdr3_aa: CASSLGQSGAGYTF; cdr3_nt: TGCGCCAGCAGCCTAGGACAGAGTGGGGCTGGCTACACCTTC
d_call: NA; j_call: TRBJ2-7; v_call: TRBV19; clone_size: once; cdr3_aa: CASSPRGRIGYEQYF; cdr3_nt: TGTGCCAGTAGCCCCAGGGGCAGGATCGGCTACGAGCAGTACTTC
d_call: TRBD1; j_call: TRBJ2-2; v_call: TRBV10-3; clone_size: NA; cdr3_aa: CAIRTGEPGELFF; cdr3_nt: TGTGCCATCAGAACAGGGGAGCCCGGGGAGCTGTTTTTT
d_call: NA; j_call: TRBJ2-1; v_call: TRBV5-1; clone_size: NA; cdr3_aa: CASSLVSGGDEQFF; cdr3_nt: TGCGCCAGCAGCTTGGTGTCGGGGGGCGATGAGCAGTTCTTC